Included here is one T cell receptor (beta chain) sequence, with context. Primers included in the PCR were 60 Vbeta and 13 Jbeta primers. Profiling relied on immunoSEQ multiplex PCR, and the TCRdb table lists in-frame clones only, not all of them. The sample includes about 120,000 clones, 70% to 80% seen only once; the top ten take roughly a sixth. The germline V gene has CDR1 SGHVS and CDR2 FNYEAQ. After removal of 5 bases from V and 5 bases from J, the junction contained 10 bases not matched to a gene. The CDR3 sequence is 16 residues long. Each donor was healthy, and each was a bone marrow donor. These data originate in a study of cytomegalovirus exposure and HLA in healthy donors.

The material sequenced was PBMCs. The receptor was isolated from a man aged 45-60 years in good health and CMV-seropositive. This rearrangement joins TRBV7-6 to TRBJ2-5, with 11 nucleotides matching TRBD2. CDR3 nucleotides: TGTGCCAGCAGCCCATACGCCCGGACTAGCGGGGAGACCCAGTACTTC. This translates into CASSPYARTSGETQYF. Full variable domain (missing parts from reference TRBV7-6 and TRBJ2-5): GAGVSQSPRYKVTKRGQDVALRCDPISGHVSLYWYRQALGQGPEFLTYFNYEAQQDKSGLPNDRFSAERPEGSISTLTIQRTEQRDSAMYRCASSPYARTSGETQYFGPGTRLLVL.